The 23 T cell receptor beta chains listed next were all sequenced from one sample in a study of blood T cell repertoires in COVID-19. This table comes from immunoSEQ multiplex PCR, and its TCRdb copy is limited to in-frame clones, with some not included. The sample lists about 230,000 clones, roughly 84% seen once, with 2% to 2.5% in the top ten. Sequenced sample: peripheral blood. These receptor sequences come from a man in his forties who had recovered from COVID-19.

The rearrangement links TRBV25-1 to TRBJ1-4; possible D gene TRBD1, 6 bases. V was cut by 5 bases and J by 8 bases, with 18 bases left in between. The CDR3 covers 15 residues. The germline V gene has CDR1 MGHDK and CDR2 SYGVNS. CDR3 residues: CASSPGGAGREKLFF. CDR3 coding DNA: TGTGCCAGCAGTCCTGGGGGGGCAGGAAGGGAAAAACTGTTTTTT.

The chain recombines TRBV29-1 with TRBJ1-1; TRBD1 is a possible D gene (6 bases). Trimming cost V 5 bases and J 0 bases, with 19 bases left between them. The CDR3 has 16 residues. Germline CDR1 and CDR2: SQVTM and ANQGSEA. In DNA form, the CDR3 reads TGCAGCGTTCAGGGGTCAGGTGGGGAGATGAACACTGAAGCTTTCTTT. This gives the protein CSVQGSGGEMNTEAFF.

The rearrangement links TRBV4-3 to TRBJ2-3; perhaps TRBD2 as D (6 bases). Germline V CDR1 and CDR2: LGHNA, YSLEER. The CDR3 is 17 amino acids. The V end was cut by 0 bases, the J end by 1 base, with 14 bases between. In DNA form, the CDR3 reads TGCGCCAGCAGCCAAGATAGCGGCGGGACGGGCACAGATACGCAGTATTTT. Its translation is CASSQDSGGTGTDTQYF.

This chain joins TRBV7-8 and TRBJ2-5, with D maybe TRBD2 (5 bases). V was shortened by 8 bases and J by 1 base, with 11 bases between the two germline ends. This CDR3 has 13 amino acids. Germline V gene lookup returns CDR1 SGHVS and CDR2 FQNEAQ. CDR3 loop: CASGKRAQETQYF. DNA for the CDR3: TGTGCCAGCGGGAAGAGGGCCCAAGAGACCCAGTACTTC.

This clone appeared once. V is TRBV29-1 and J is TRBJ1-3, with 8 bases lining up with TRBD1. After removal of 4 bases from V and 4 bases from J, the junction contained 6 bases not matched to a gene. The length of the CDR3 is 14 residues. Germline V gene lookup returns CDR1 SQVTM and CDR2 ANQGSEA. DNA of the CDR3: TGCAGCGTTGCGACAGGGGATCGAGGAAACACCATATATTTT. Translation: CSVATGDRGNTIYF.

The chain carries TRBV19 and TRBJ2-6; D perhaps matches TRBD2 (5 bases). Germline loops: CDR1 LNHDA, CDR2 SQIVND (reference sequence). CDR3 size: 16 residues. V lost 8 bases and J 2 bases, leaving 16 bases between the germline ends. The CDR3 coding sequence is TGTGCCAGTGGTCGCGGGTTGGGTGCTGGGGCCAACGTCCTGACTTTC. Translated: CASGRGLGAGANVLTF.

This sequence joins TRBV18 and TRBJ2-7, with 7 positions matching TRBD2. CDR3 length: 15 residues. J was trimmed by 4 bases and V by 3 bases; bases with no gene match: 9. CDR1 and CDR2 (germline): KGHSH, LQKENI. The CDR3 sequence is CASSPRTSSVYEQYF. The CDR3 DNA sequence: TGTGCCAGCTCACCTAGGACTAGTAGTGTGTACGAGCAGTACTTC.

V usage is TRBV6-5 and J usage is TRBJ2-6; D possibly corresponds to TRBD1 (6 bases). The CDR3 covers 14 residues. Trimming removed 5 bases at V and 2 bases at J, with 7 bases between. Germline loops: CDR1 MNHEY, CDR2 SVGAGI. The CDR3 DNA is TGTGCCAGCAGTCGGACAGCTGGGGCCAACGTCCTGACTTTC. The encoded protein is CASSRTAGANVLTF.

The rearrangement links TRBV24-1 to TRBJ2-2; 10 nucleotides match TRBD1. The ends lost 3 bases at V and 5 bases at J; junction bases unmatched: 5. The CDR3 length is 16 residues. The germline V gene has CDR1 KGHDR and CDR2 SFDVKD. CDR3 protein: CATSDTWGQGTGELFF. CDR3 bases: TGTGCCACCAGTGATACGTGGGGACAGGGGACCGGGGAGCTGTTTTTT.

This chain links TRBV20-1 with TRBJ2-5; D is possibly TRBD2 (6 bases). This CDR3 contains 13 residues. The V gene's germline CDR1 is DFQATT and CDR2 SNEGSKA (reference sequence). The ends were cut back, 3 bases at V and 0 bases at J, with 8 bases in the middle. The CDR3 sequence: CSASSGNQETQYF. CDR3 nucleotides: TGCAGTGCTAGTAGCGGAAACCAAGAGACCCAGTACTTC.

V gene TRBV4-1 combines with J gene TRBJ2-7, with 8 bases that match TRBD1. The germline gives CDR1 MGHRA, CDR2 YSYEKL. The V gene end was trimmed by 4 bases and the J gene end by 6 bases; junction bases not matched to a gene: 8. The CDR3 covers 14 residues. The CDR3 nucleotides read TGCGCCAGCAGCCTACGACAGGGGCAAGGCGAGCAGTACTTC. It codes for CASSLRQGQGEQYF.

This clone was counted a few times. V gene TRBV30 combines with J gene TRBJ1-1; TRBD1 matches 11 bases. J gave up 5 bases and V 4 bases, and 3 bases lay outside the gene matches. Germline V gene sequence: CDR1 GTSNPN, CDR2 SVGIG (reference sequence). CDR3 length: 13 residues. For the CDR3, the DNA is TGTGCCTGGACCAGGGACAGGGGGACTGAAGCTTTCTTT. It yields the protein CAWTRDRGTEAFF.

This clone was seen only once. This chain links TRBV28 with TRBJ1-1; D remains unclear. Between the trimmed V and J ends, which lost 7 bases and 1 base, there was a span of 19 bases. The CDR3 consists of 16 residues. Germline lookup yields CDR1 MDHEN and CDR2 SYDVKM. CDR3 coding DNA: TGTGCCAGCACCCTGACAACTGGAGGTAGGAACACTGAAGCTTTCTTT. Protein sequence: CASTLTTGGRNTEAFF.

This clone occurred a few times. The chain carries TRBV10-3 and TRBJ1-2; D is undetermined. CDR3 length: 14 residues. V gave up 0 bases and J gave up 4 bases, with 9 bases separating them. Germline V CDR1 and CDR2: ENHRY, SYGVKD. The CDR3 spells CAISESKNFYGYTF. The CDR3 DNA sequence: TGTGCCATCAGTGAGTCGAAGAACTTCTATGGCTACACCTTC.

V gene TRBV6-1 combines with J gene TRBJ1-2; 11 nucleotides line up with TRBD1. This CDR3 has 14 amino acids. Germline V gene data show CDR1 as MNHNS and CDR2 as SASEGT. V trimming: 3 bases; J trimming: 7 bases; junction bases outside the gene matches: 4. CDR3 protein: CASSEDRGRVGYTF. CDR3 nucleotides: TGTGCCAGCAGTGAGGACAGGGGGCGGGTTGGCTACACCTTC.

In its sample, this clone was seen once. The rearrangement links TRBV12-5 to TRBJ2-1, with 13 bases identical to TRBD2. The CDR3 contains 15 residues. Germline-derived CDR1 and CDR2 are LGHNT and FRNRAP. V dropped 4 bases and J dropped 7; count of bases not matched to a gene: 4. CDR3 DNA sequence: TGTGCTAGTGGTTGGACTAGCGGGAGCTTAAATGAGCAGTTCTTC. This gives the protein CASGWTSGSLNEQFF.

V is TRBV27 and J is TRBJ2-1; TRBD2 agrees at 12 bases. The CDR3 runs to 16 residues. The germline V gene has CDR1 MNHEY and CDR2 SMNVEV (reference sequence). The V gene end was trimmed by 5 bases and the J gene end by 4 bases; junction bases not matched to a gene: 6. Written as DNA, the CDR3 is TGTGCCAGCAGTCCCAGACTAGCGGGAGTGTACAATGAGCAGTTCTTC. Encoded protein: CASSPRLAGVYNEQFF.

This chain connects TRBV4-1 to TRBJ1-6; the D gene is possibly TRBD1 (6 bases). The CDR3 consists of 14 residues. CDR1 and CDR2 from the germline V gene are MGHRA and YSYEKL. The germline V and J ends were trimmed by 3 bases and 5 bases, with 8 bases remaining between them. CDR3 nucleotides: TGCGCCAGCAGCCAGTACAGGGATAATTCACCCCTCCACTTT. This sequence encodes CASSQYRDNSPLHF.

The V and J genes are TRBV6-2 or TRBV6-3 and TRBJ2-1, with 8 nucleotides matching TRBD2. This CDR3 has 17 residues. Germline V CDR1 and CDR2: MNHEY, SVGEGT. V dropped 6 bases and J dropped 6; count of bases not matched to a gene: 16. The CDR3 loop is CASSPHSGTRRSNEQFF. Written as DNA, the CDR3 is TGTGCCAGCAGCCCCCACTCCGGGACTAGAAGGAGCAATGAGCAGTTCTTC.

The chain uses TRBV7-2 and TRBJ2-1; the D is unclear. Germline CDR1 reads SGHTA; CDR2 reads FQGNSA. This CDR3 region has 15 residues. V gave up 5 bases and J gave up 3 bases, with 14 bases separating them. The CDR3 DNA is TGTGCCAGCAGCGTGGCCGGAACGGGCTACAATGAGCAGTTCTTC. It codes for CASSVAGTGYNEQFF.

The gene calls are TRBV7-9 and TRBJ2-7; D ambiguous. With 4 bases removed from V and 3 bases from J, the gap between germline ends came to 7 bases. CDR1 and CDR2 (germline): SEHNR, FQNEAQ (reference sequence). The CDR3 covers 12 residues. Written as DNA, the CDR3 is TGTGCCAGCAGCTCGGGTCTCTACGAGCAGTACTTC. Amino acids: CASSSGLYEQYF.

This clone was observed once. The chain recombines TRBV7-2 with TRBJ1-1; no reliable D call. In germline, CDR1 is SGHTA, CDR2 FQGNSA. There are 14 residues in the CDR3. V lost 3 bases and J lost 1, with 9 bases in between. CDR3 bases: TGTGCCAGCAGCTTGGGTCTAGGGAACACTGAAGCTTTCTTT. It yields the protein CASSLGLGNTEAFF.

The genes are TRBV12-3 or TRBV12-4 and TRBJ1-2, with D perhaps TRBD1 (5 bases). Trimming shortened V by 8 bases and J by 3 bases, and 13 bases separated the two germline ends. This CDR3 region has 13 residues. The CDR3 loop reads CASGGTGDYGYTF. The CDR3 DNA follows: TGTGCCAGCGGGGGGACGGGGGACTATGGCTACACCTTC.